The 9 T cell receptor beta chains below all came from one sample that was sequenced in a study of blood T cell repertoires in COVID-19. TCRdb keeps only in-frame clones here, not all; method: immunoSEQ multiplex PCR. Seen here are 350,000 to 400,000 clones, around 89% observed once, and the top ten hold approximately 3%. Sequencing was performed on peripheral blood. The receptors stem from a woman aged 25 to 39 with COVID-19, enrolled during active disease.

The CDR3 loop is CAPNRELAKNIQYF. For the CDR3, the DNA is TGTGCCCCCAACAGGGAACTAGCCAAAAACATTCAGTACTTC. The chain uses TRBV5-8 and TRBJ2-4; the D gene is possibly TRBD1 (6 bases). The V gene's germline CDR1 is SGHTS and CDR2 YDEGEE. The CDR3 is 14 amino acids. Deletions cut 10 bases from V and 0 bases from J, with 14 bases between. Together with reference TRBV5-8 and TRBJ2-4, the CDR3 gives the full variable domain: EAGVTQSPTHLIKTRGQQATLRCSPISGHTSVYWYQQALGLGLQFLLWYDEGEERNRGNFPPRFSGRQFPNYSSELNVNALELEDSALYLCAPNRELAKNIQYFGAGTRLSVL.

The CDR3 coding sequence is TGCGCCAGCAGTCAATCGGGGACAGCTACCCGTAAAGGCTACGAGCAGTACGTC. The encoded protein is CASSQSGTATRKGYEQYV. The chain links TRBV23-1 to TRBJ2-7; TRBD1 matches at 7 bases. TRBV23-1 is marked as an open reading frame, function uncertain. The CDR3 has 18 residues. Losses at the gene ends were 0 bases for V and 3 bases for J; bases not matched to a gene: 14.

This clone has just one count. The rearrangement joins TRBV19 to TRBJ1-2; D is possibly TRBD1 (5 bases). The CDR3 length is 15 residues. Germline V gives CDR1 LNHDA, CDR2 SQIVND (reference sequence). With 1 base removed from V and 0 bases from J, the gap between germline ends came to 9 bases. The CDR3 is CASSIGWGANYGYTF. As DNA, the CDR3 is TGTGCCAGTAGTATAGGTTGGGGGGCTAACTATGGCTACACCTTC.

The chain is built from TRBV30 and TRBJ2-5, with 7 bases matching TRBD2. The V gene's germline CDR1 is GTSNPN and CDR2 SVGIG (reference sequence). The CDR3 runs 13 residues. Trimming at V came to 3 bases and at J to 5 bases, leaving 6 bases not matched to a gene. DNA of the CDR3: TGTGCCTGGAGCCTCGGGGGGAAGGAGACCCAGTACTTC. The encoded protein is CAWSLGGKETQYF.

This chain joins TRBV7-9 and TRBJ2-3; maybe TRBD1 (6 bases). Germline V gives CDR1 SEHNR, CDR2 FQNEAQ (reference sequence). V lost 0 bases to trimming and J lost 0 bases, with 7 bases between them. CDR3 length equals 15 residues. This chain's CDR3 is CASSLAGHSTDTQYF. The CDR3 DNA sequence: TGTGCCAGCAGCTTAGCGGGACATAGCACAGATACGCAGTATTTT.

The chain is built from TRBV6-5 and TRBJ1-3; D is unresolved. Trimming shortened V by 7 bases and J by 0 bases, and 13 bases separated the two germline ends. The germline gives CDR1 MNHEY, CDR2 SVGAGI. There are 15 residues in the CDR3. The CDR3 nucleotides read TGTGCCAGCACCCGCGGGAGGAGCTCTGGAAACACCATATATTTT. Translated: CASTRGRSSGNTIYF.

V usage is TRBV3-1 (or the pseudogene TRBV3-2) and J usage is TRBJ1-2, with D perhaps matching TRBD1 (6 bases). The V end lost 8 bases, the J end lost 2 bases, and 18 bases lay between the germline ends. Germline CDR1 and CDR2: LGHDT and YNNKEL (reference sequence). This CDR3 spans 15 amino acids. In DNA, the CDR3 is TGTGCCAGCGCCTCGGGAGGGGGGGGGAACTATGGCTACACCTTC. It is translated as CASASGGGGNYGYTF.

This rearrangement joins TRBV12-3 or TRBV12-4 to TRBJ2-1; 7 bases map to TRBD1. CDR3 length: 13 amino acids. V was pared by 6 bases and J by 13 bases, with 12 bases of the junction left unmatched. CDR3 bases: TGTGCCAGCAGACCCGGACAGGACCTCCCTCAGTTCTTC. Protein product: CASRPGQDLPQFF.

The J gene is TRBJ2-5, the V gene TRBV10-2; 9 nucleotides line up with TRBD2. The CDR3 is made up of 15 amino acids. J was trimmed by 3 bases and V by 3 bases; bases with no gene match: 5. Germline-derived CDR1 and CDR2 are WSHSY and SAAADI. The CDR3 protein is CASSDGLAGKETQYF. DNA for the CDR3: TGCGCCAGCAGTGACGGGCTAGCGGGAAAAGAGACCCAGTACTTC.